The 26 T cell receptor beta chains reported below all come from one sample, sequenced in a study of control samples from healthy donors and cancer patients. TCRdb's copy holds only in-frame clones and misses some; the assay was immunoSEQ multiplex PCR. This sample has 230,000 or so clones, with about 94% found just once. The specimen was blood. All receptors come from a man between 50 and 59 years old in good health.

The gene calls are TRBV18 and TRBJ2-7, with 8 bases lining up with TRBD1. Germline V gene lookup returns CDR1 KGHSH and CDR2 LQKENI. The J segment lost 1 base and the V segment lost 6 bases, leaving 14 bases of the junction unmatched. The CDR3 runs 17 residues. CDR3 nucleotides: TGTGCCAGCTCTGCCTTTTATGTGACAGGGGAATCCTACGAGCAGTACTTC. It yields the protein CASSAFYVTGESYEQYF.

Concerning this clone itself: Other DNA sequences from this sample encode an identical CDR3 as well. The CDR3 bases are TGTGCCAGCAGTTACAGGGGGGACACTGAAGCTTTCTTT. Residues: CASSYRGDTEAFF. This chain uses TRBV6-5 with TRBJ1-1; TRBD1 is a possible D gene (6 bases). Germline lookup yields CDR1 MNHEY and CDR2 SVGAGI. This CDR3 region has 13 residues. With 2 bases removed from V and 3 bases from J, the gap between germline ends came to 7 bases.

This chain links TRBV5-1 with TRBJ2-5; D call uncertain. V was shortened by 1 base and J by 1 base, with 8 bases between the two germline ends. This CDR3 contains 14 residues. Per germline, CDR1 SGHRS and CDR2 YFSETQ. The CDR3 here is CASSLYTGQETQYF. In DNA form, the CDR3 reads TGCGCCAGCAGCTTGTACACGGGCCAAGAGACCCAGTACTTC. The variable domain in full, with the rest retrieved from reference TRBV5-1 and TRBJ2-5, is KAGVTQTPRYLIKTRGQQVTLSCSPISGHRSVSWYQQTPGQGLQFLFEYFSETQRNKGNFPGRFSGRQFSNSRSEMNVSTLELGDSALYLCASSLYTGQETQYFGPGTRLLVL.

The chain carries TRBV5-4 and TRBJ2-7, with D maybe TRBD1 (6 bases). The germline gives CDR1 SGHNT, CDR2 YYREEE (reference sequence). Trimming removed 0 bases at V and 1 base at J, with 11 bases between. The CDR3 contains 15 residues. The CDR3, as DNA: TGTGCCAGCAGCTTGGCACAGGGACCTTCCTACGAGCAGTACTTC. Its protein is CASSLAQGPSYEQYF.

The chain carries TRBV10-1 and TRBJ1-1; the D is unclear. V was shortened by 2 bases and J by 0 bases, with 4 bases between the two germline ends. Germline V gene data show CDR1 as WNHNN and CDR2 as SYGVQD (reference sequence). This CDR3 contains 13 residues. The CDR3 DNA sequence: TGCGCCAGCAGTGAGAAGCTGAACACTGAAGCTTTCTTT. This gives the protein CASSEKLNTEAFF.

V is TRBV3-1 (or the pseudogene TRBV3-2) and J is TRBJ1-1, with D unresolved. The germline V gene encodes CDR1 LGHDT and CDR2 YNNKEL (reference sequence). The CDR3 runs to 13 residues. The V gene lost 1 base and the J gene lost 9 bases, with 12 bases spanning the gap. The CDR3: CASSQVRRDQAFF. CDR3 nucleotide sequence: TGTGCCAGCAGCCAAGTAAGACGAGACCAAGCTTTCTTT.

This clone was counted a single time. This rearrangement joins TRBV9 to TRBJ2-4; D possibly corresponds to TRBD2 (5 bases). V lost 4 bases to trimming and J lost 7 bases, with 15 bases between them. Per germline, CDR1 SGDLS and CDR2 YYNGEE. The CDR3 length is 14 residues. CDR3 nucleotide sequence: TGTGCCAGCAGCCCCCTAGGCCCGGGGAACATTCAGTACTTC. Translating it yields CASSPLGPGNIQYF.

The J gene is TRBJ2-4, the V gene TRBV27; 7 positions match TRBD1. This CDR3 is 14 amino acids long. Germline V lookup: CDR1 MNHEY, CDR2 SMNVEV (reference sequence). V lost 6 bases, J lost 5 bases, and 7 bases stayed unmatched. The CDR3 DNA follows: TGTGCCAGCAGCCTCCGGGACAGTCAAAACATTCAGTACTTC. This encodes CASSLRDSQNIQYF.

The chain joins TRBV5-4 to TRBJ2-1, with 10 bases aligning to TRBD1. This CDR3 has 14 residues. Looked up from germline, CDR1 is SGHNT and CDR2 is YYREEE (reference sequence). J was trimmed by 8 bases and V by 0 bases; bases with no gene match: 2. The CDR3 protein is CASSLAGTGDEQFF. Here the CDR3 DNA reads TGTGCCAGCAGCTTGGCCGGGACAGGGGATGAGCAGTTCTTC.

V gene TRBV28 combines with J gene TRBJ1-2; the D is unclear. This CDR3 spans 13 amino acids. The V end lost 2 bases, the J end lost 4 bases, and 8 bases lay between the germline ends. The germline V gene has CDR1 MDHEN and CDR2 SYDVKM. CDR3 sequence reads: CASSLRPSYGYTF. In DNA form, the CDR3 reads TGTGCCAGCAGTTTACGGCCCTCCTATGGCTACACCTTC.

In its sample, this clone was seen once. The rearrangement joins TRBV28 to TRBJ2-7, with TRBD2 identical over 7 bases. This CDR3 is 15 amino acids long. Germline CDR1 reads MDHEN; CDR2 reads SYDVKM. The trim removed 5 bases at V and 2 bases at J, leaving 9 bases unmatched. The CDR3 is CASSPPGGSTYEQYF. DNA for the CDR3: TGTGCCAGCAGTCCGCCCGGGGGGTCCACCTACGAGCAGTACTTC.

The V gene is TRBV6-6, the J gene TRBJ1-1; 8 positions agree with TRBD1. This CDR3 has 14 residues. Germline V lookup: CDR1 MNHNY, CDR2 SVGAGI (reference sequence). J was trimmed by 3 bases and V by 4 bases; bases with no gene match: 4. The CDR3 reads CASSLQGAYTEAFF. The CDR3 nucleotides read TGTGCCAGCAGTTTGCAGGGGGCTTACACTGAAGCTTTCTTT.

V gene TRBV10-1 combines with J gene TRBJ2-4; TRBD1 aligns across 7 bases. CDR3 size: 17 residues. V gave up 2 bases and J gave up 1 base; unmatched junction bases: 8. Germline V lookup: CDR1 WNHNN, CDR2 SYGVQD (reference sequence). The CDR3 reads CASSETAPRGAKNIQYF. CDR3 sequence (DNA): TGCGCCAGCAGTGAGACGGCTCCCAGGGGGGCCAAAAACATTCAGTACTTC.

This chain uses TRBV27 with TRBJ2-5; maybe TRBD1 (6 bases). Germline V gene data show CDR1 as MNHEY and CDR2 as SMNVEV (reference sequence). V lost 2 bases to trimming and J lost 5 bases, with 12 bases between them. This CDR3 has 14 amino acids. CDR3 amino acids: CASSLKDRLETQYF. The CDR3, as DNA: TGTGCCAGCAGTTTAAAAGACAGGTTGGAGACCCAGTACTTC.

The chain couples TRBV10-3 to TRBJ2-5, with D possibly TRBD1 on 7 matching bases. The ends were cut back, 3 bases at V and 5 bases at J, with 13 bases in the middle. The CDR3 runs 14 residues. Germline values: CDR1 ENHRY, CDR2 SYGVKD. Written as DNA, the CDR3 is TGTGCCATCAGTGACAGGGGGGCGGGGGAGACCCAGTACTTC. This sequence encodes CAISDRGAGETQYF.

This sequence joins TRBV13 and TRBJ2-7, with 7 bases identical to TRBD2. V was pared by 5 bases and J by 5 bases, with 15 bases of the junction left unmatched. The germline gives CDR1 PRHDT, CDR2 FYEKMQ (reference sequence). The CDR3 totals 16 residues. Here the CDR3 DNA reads TGTGCCAGCAGCCCCCCTGTTTCCGCGGGGGAAAACGAGCAGTACTTC. Translated: CASSPPVSAGENEQYF.

This chain connects TRBV27 to TRBJ2-4; 8 bases align to TRBD1. Germline loops: CDR1 MNHEY, CDR2 SMNVEV (reference sequence). The length of the CDR3 is 14 residues. Germline trimming cut 5 bases from V and 8 bases from J; bases unmatched to any gene: 8. DNA for the CDR3: TGTGCCAGCAGTCACAGGACAGGGAGAGACATTCAGTACTTC. The encoded protein is CASSHRTGRDIQYF.

This clone was picked up one time. Distinct nucleotide sequences in the sample also encode this CDR3. This chain's CDR3 is CASSSDGQETQYF. The CDR3 DNA is TGCGCCAGCAGTTCAGACGGCCAAGAGACCCAGTACTTC. The chain is built from TRBV5-1 and TRBJ2-5; the D is unclear. V was trimmed by 5 bases and J by 1 base, leaving 9 bases between them. This CDR3 is 13 amino acids long. Germline V gene sequence: CDR1 SGHRS, CDR2 YFSETQ.

This CDR3 reads CASSHGASEAFF. The CDR3 DNA sequence: TGTGCCAGCAGTCACGGGGCATCTGAAGCTTTCTTT. V usage is TRBV7-9 and J usage is TRBJ1-1; a possible D gene is TRBD1 (5 bases). The CDR3 length is 12 residues. V was trimmed by 6 bases and J by 6 bases, leaving 11 bases between them. CDR1 is SEHNR, CDR2 FQNEAQ, per germline (reference sequence).

V usage is TRBV11-2 and J usage is TRBJ2-3, with D perhaps TRBD2 (6 bases). Germline CDR1 SGHAT, CDR2 FQNNGV. V dropped 3 bases and J dropped 1 base, with 8 bases sitting between them. CDR3 length: 14 residues. CDR3: CASSFWGGTDTQYF. The CDR3, as DNA: TGTGCCAGCAGCTTTTGGGGGGGCACAGATACGCAGTATTTT.

The chain carries TRBV5-5 and TRBJ2-2, with a tentative D call TRBD2 (7 bases). CDR3 length equals 16 residues. Germline V gene sequence: CDR1 SGHKS, CDR2 YYEKEE (reference sequence). The V end lost 4 bases, the J end lost 2 bases, and 15 bases lay between the germline ends. The DNA for the CDR3 is TGTGCCAGCAGCACACAGGGAGGGGCCAACACCGGGGAGCTGTTTTTT. It yields the protein CASSTQGGANTGELFF. The full variable domain, its missing parts supplied by reference TRBV5-5 and TRBJ2-2, is DAGVTQSPTHLIKTRGQQVTLRCSPISGHKSVSWYQQVLGQGPQFIFQYYEKEERGRGNFPDRFSARQFPNYSSELNVNALLLGDSALYLCASSTQGGANTGELFFGEGSRLTVL.

The chain carries TRBV28 and TRBJ2-7, with 7 positions matching TRBD1. V shed 6 bases, J shed 5 bases, and the junction held 16 bases outside the gene matches. The CDR3 totals 16 residues. The V gene's germline CDR1 is MDHEN and CDR2 SYDVKM. The CDR3 region is CASSGNRGQRRNEQYF. CDR3 DNA sequence: TGTGCCAGCAGCGGGAACAGGGGCCAAAGGAGGAACGAGCAGTACTTC. Looking up the rest from reference TRBV28 and TRBJ2-7 gives the full variable domain: DVKVTQSSRYLVKRTGEKVFLECVQDMDHENMFWYRQDPGLGLRLIYFSYDVKMKEKGDIPEGYSVSREKKERFSLILESASTNQTSMYLCASSGNRGQRRNEQYFGPGTRLTVT.

V and J are TRBV6-2 or TRBV6-3 and TRBJ2-7; a weak D match, TRBD1 (5 bases). Germline V gene data show CDR1 as MNHEY and CDR2 as SVGEGT. With 0 bases removed from V and 6 bases from J, the gap between germline ends came to 9 bases. This CDR3 comprises 13 residues. CDR3 region: CASSYSAGLEQYF. The CDR3 DNA reads TGTGCCAGCAGTTACTCGGCAGGGCTCGAGCAGTACTTC.

This chain joins TRBV16 and TRBJ1-2, with D unresolved. V lost 0 bases and J 2 bases, leaving 4 bases between the germline ends. CDR3 length equals 13 residues. Germline CDR1 and CDR2: KGHSY and FQNENV. The chain's CDR3 is CASSQSENYGYTF. For the CDR3, the DNA is TGTGCCAGCAGCCAATCGGAAAACTATGGCTACACCTTC.

The chain links TRBV5-4 to TRBJ1-4; D unresolved. CDR1 is SGHNT and CDR2 is YYREEE in the germline V gene (reference sequence). This CDR3 spans 14 amino acids. V was cut by 0 bases and J by 8 bases, with 11 bases left in between. The CDR3 is CASSLAGSEEKLFF. The CDR3 DNA reads TGTGCCAGCAGCTTGGCGGGGTCGGAAGAAAAACTGTTTTTT.

This clone was seen once. The V and J genes are TRBV25-1 and TRBJ1-4; 8 nucleotides align to TRBD1. Germline V gene data show CDR1 as MGHDK and CDR2 as SYGVNS. V was pared by 4 bases and J by 4 bases, with 5 bases of the junction left unmatched. This CDR3 has 15 residues. CDR3 region: CASSGTGGHNEKLFF. In nucleotides, the CDR3 is TGTGCCAGCAGTGGAACAGGGGGACATAATGAAAAACTGTTTTTT. The full variable domain, completed using reference TRBV25-1 and TRBJ1-4, is EADIYQTPRYLVIGTGKKITLECSQTMGHDKMYWYQQDPGMELHLIHYSYGVNSTEKGDLSSESTVSRIRTEHFPLTLESARPSHTSQYLCASSGTGGHNEKLFFGSGTQLSVL.